One sample yielded the 3 T cell receptor beta chains listed below, sequenced in a study of blood T cell repertoires in COVID-19. This table comes from immunoSEQ multiplex PCR, and its TCRdb copy is limited to in-frame clones, with some not included. Counted here are 120,000 or so clones, around 89% occurring once; the ten biggest clones make up about 3.8%. The specimen was peripheral blood. The source is a woman aged 55-70 years with COVID-19, enrolled during active disease.

The CDR3 region has the DNA TGTGCCAGCAGCCCCCGGGGTCCCTCCTACAATGAGCAGTTCTTC. Its protein product is CASSPRGPSYNEQFF. The J gene is TRBJ2-1, the V gene TRBV7-3, with D possibly being TRBD2 (5 bases). The CDR3 runs to 15 residues. CDR1 and CDR2 from the germline V gene are SGHTA and FQGTGA. Trimming shortened V by 5 bases and J by 0 bases, and 11 bases separated the two germline ends.

The gene calls are TRBV9 and TRBJ1-6; TRBD1 is a possible D gene (6 bases). This CDR3 is 18 amino acids long. Trimming removed 4 bases from V and 6 bases from J, with 23 bases in between. Germline CDR1 reads SGDLS; CDR2 reads YYNGEE. CDR3 in amino acids: CASSPPLNTGTRNSPLHF. The CDR3 coding sequence is TGTGCCAGCAGCCCACCCCTTAATACCGGGACACGTAATTCACCCCTCCACTTT.

The chain links TRBV4-3 to TRBJ1-6; 11 positions agree with TRBD1. Germline loops: CDR1 LGHNA, CDR2 YSLEER. V shed 0 bases and J 8 bases; nucleotides not matched to a gene: 9. The CDR3 covers 18 residues. CDR3 protein: CASSQEVGTGGRYSPLHF. The CDR3 bases are TGCGCCAGCAGCCAAGAGGTCGGGACAGGGGGAAGATATTCACCCCTCCACTTT.